Sequencing of this T cell receptor (beta chain) was carried out in a study of blood T cells in healthy people across ages. The authors ran a second PCR of about 7 to 12 cycles using a sample-barcoded 5' primer and a J-beta primer mix. TCRdb used MiXCR to reprocess the 5' RACE reads, holding one entry per CDR3 protein. Found here are 700,000 to 900,000 distinct CDR3 sequences, about a quarter of them singletons; the top ten hold over 2.5%. Study conclusions and caveats: TCR beta diversity correlated strongly with naive T cell percentage.

The CDR3 is made up of 14 amino acids. V dropped 5 bases and J dropped 4 bases, with 17 bases sitting between them. CDR1 DFQATT and CDR2 SNEGSKA come from the germline V gene (reference sequence). The study isolated at least 6 million PBMCs from each sample. To note about this clonotype: Its cognate antigen is unknown.

These data were likewise used in another study, on T cells of mothers and their children. That work adds: The whole RNA yield was converted to cDNA, approximately 1.6 ug per 15 ul. Mother-child pairs who were related displayed a slightly higher overlap than unrelated pairs, a difference that was non-significant.

Sequences were obtained from blood. The TCR comes from a boy aged 5-17 years in good health. The chain is built from TRBV20-1 and TRBJ2-5; D may be TRBD2 (6 bases). CDR3 amino acids: CSARRPGVPETQYF. The CDR3 DNA is TGCAGTGCTCGCAGGCCGGGAGTCCCAGAGACCCAGTACTTC.